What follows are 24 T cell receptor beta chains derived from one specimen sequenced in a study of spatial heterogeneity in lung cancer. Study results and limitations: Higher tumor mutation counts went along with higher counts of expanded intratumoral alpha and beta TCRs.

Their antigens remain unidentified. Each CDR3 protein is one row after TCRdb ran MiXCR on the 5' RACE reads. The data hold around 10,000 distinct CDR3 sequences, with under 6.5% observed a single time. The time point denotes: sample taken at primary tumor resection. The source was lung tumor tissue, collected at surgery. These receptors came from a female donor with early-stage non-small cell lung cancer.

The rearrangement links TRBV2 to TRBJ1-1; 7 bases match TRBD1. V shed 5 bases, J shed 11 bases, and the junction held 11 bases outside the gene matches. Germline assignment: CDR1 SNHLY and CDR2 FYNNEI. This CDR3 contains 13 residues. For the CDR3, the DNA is TGTGCCAGCAGTCCCAGGGGGGGCGTCCAGGCTTTCTTT. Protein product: CASSPRGGVQAFF.

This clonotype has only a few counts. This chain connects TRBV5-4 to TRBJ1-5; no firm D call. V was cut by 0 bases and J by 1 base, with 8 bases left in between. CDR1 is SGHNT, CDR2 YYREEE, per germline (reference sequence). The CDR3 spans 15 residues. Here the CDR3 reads CASSLDPQSNQPQHF. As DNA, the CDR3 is TGTGCCAGCAGCTTGGATCCCCAGAGCAATCAGCCCCAGCATTTT.

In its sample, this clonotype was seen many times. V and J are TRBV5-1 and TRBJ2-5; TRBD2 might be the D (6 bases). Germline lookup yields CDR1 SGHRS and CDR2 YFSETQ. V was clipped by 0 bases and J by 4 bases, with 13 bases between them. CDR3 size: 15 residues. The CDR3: CASSLEPGVSETQYF. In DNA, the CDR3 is TGCGCCAGCAGCTTGGAGCCGGGGGTTTCAGAGACCCAGTACTTC.

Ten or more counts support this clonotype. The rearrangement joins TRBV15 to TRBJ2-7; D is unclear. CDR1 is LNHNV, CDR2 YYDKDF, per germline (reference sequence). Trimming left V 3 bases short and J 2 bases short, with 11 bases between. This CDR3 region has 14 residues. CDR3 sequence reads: CATSSGVDPYEQYV. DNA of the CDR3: TGTGCCACCAGCAGTGGGGTAGACCCCTACGAGCAGTACGTC.

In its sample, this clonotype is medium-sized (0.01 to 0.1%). The CDR3 DNA follows: TGCAGTGCTATAGAGGAGACCCAGTACTTC. It encodes CSAIEETQYF. The gene calls are TRBV20-1 and TRBJ2-5; no clear D. Germline V gene lookup returns CDR1 DFQATT and CDR2 SNEGSKA (reference sequence). CDR3 size: 10 residues. The V end lost 4 bases, the J end lost 5 bases, and 5 bases lay between the germline ends.

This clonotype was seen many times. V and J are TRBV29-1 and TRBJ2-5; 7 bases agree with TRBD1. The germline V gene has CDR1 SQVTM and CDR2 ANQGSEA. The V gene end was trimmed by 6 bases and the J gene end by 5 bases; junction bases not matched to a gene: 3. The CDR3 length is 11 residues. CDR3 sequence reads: CSVTGFETQYF. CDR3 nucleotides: TGCAGCGTGACAGGGTTTGAGACCCAGTACTTC.

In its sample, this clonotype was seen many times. CDR3 amino acids: CASSSRDINYGYTF. As DNA, the CDR3 is TGTGCCAGCAGTTCCCGGGACATTAACTATGGCTACACCTTC. J is TRBJ1-2 and V is TRBV28; possibly TRBD1 for D (6 bases). The CDR3 sequence is 14 residues long. The germline V gene encodes CDR1 MDHEN and CDR2 SYDVKM. V was cut by 4 bases and J by 1 base, with 10 bases left in between.

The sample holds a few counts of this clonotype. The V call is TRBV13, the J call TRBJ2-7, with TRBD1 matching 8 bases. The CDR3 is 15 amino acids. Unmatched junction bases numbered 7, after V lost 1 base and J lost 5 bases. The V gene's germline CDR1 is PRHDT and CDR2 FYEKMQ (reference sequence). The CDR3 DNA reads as TGTGCCAGCAGCTTAGTTGGCCAGGGGGCCAACGAGCAGTACTTC. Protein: CASSLVGQGANEQYF.

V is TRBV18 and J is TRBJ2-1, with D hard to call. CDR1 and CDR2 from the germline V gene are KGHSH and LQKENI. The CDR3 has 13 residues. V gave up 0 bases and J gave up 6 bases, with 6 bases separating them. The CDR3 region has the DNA TGTGCCAGCTCACCACCCCTAACCAATGAGCAGTTCTTC. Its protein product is CASSPPLTNEQFF.

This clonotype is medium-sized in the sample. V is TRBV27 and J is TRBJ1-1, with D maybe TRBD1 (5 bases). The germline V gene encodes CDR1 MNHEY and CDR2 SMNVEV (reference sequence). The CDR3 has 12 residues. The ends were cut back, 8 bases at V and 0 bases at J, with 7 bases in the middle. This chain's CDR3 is CASWDVNTEAFF. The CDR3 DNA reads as TGTGCCAGCTGGGACGTGAACACTGAAGCTTTCTTT.

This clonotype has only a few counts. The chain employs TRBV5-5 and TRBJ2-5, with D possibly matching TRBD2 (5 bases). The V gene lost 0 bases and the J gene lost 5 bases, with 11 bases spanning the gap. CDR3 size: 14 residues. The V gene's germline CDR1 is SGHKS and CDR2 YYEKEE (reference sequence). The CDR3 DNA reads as TGTGCCAGCAGCTTGGCCGGAGGAAGCGAGACCCAGTACTTC. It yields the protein CASSLAGGSETQYF.

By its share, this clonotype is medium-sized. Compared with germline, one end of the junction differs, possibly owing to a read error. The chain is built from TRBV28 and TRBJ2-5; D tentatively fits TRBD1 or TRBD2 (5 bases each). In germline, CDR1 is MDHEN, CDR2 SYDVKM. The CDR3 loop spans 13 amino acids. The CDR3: CASIGASQKTQYF. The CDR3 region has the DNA TGTGCCAGCATCGGGGCTAGCCAAAAGACCCAGTACTTC.

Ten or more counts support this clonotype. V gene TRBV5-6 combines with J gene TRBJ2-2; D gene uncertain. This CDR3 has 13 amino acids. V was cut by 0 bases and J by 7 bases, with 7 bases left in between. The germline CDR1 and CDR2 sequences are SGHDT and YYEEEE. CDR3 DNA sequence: TGTGCCAGCAGCTTGGAAGACGTCGGGGAGCTGTTTTTT. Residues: CASSLEDVGELFF.

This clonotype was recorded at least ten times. This chain's CDR3 is CSARVTLSSYEQYF. CDR3 nucleotide sequence: TGCAGTGCTAGGGTGACTTTGAGCTCCTACGAGCAGTACTTC. The chain employs TRBV20-1 and TRBJ2-7; no definite D call. CDR1 is DFQATT, CDR2 SNEGSKA, per germline (reference sequence). Trimming removed 3 bases at V and 0 bases at J, with 12 bases between. The CDR3 runs 14 residues.

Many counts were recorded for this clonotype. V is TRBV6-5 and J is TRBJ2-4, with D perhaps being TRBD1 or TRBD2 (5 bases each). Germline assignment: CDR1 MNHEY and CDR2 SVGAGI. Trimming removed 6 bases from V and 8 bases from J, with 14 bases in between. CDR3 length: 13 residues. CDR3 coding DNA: TGTGCCAGCAGCAAAAGAGGGGCGGACATTCAGTACTTC. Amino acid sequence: CASSKRGADIQYF.

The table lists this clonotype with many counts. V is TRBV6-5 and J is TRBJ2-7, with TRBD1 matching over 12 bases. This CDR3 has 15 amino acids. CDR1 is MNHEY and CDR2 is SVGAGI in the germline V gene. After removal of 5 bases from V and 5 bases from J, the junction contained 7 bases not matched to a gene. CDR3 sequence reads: CASSRSGQGADEQYF. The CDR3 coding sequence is TGTGCCAGCAGTCGGTCGGGACAGGGGGCAGACGAGCAGTACTTC.

The CDR3 DNA reads as TGTGCCAGCAGTGAACAACGGGGATCCACAGATACGCAGTATTTT. Translating gives CASSEQRGSTDTQYF. This sequence joins TRBV6-1 and TRBJ2-3; possibly TRBD2 for D (5 bases). Deletions cut 2 bases from V and 2 bases from J, with 11 bases between. The germline gives CDR1 MNHNS, CDR2 SASEGT. The CDR3 has 15 amino acids.

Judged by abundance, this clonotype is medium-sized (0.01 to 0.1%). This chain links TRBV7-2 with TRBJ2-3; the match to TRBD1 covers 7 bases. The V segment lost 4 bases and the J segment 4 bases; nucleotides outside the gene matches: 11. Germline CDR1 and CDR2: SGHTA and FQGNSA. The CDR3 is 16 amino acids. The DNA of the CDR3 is TGTGCCAGCAGCTCCAAAGACAGGGTAGGGGCAGATACGCAGTATTTT. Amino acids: CASSSKDRVGADTQYF.

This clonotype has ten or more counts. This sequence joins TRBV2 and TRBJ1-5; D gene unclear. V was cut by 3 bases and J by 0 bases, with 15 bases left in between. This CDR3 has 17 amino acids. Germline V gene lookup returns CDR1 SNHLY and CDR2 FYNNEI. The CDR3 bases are TGTGCCAGCAGTGAGGCGCTCCAACGGATTAGCAATCAGCCCCAGCATTTT. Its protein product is CASSEALQRISNQPQHF.

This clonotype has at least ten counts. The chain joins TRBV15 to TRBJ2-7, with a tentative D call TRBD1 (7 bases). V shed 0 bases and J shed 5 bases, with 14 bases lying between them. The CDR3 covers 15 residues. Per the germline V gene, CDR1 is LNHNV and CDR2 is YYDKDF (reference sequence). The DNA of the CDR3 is TGTGCCACCAGCAGAGATCGGGCAGGGGGGCACGAGCAGTACTTC. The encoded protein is CATSRDRAGGHEQYF.

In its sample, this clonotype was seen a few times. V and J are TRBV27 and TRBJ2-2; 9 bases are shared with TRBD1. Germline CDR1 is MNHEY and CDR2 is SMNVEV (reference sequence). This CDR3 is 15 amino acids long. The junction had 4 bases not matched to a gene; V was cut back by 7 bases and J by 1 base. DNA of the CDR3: TGTGCCAGCACCATGGACAGGGGGAACACCGGGGAGCTGTTTTTT. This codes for CASTMDRGNTGELFF.

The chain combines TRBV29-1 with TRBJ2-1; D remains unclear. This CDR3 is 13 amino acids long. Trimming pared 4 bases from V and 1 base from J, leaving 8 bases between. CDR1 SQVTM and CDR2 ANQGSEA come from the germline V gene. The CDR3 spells CSVVVPSYNEQFF. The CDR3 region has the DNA TGCAGCGTTGTGGTGCCTTCCTACAATGAGCAGTTCTTC.

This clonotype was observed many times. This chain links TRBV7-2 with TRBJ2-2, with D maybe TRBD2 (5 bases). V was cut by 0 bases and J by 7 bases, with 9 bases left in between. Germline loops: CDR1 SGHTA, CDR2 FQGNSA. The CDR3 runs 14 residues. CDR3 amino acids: CASSLARVHGELFF. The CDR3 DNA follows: TGTGCCAGCAGCTTAGCGAGGGTGCACGGGGAGCTGTTTTTT.

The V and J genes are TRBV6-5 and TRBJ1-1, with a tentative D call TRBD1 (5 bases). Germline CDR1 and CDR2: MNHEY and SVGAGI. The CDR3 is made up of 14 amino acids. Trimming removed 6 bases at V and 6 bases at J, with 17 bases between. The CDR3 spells CASSNSRDPPEAFF. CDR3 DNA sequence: TGTGCCAGCAGCAACTCCCGGGACCCCCCTGAAGCTTTCTTT.